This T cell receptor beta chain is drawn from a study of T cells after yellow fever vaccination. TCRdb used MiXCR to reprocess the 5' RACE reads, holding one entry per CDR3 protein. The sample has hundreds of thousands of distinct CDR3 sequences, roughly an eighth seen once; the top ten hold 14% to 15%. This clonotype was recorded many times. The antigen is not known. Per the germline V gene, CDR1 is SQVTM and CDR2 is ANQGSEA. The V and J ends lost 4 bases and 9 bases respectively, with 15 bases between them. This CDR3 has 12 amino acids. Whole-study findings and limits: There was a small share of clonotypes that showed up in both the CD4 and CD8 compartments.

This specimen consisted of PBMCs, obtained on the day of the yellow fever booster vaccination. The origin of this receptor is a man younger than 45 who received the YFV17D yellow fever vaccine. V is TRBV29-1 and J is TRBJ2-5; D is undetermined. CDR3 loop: CSVALHKSAQYF. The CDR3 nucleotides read TGCAGCGTTGCTCTCCATAAGTCGGCCCAGTACTTC. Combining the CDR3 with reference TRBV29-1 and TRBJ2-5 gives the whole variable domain SAVISQKPSRDICQRGTSLTIQCQVDSQVTMMFWYRQQPGQSLTLIATANQGSEATYESGFVIDKFPISRPNLTFSTLTVSNMSPEDSSIYLCSVALHKSAQYFGPGTRLLVL.